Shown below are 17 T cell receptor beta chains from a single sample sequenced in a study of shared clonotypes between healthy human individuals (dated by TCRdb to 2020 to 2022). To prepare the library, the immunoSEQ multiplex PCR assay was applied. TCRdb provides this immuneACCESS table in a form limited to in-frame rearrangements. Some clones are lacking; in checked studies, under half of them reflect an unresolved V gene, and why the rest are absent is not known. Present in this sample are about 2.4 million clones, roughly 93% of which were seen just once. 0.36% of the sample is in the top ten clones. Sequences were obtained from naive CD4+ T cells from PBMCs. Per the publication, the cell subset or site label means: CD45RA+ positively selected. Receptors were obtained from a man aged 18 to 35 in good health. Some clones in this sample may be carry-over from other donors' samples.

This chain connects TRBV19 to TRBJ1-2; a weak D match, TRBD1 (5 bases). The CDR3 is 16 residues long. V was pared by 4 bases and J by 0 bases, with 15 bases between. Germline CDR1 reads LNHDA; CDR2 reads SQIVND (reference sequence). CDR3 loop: CASSRGLPSANYGYTF. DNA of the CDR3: TGTGCCAGTAGTAGGGGACTTCCTTCAGCTAACTATGGCTACACCTTC.

The CDR3 loop reads CAWSVGAGQYF. The CDR3 DNA reads TGTGCCTGGAGTGTAGGGGCAGGGCAGTACTTC. The V and J genes are TRBV30 and TRBJ2-5; D perhaps matches TRBD1 (5 bases). Trimming removed 0 bases at V and 11 bases at J, with 10 bases between. Germline CDR1 and CDR2: GTSNPN and SVGIG (reference sequence). The CDR3 covers 11 residues.

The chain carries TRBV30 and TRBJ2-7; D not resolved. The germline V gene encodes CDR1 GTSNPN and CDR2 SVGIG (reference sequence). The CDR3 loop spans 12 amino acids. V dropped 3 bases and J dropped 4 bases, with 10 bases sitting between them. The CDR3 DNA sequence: TGTGCCTGGAGCGCGGCCAGTTACGAGCAGTACTTC. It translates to CAWSAASYEQYF.

This CDR3 reads CASSPRSGTYEQYF. The CDR3 coding sequence is TGCGCCAGCAGCCCTCGTAGCGGCACCTACGAGCAGTACTTC. The chain employs TRBV5-1 and TRBJ2-7; a possible D gene is TRBD2 (6 bases). V gave up 4 bases and J gave up 2 bases, with 13 bases separating them. CDR1 is SGHRS, CDR2 YFSETQ, per germline. The CDR3 contains 14 residues.

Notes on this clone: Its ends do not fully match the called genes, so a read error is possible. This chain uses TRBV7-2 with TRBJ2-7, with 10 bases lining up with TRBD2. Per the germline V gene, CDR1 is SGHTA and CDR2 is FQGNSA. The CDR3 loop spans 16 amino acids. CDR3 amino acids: CASSLSASGSSYEQYF. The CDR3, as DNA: TGTGCAAGCAGCTTATCCGCTAGCGGGAGCTCCTACGAGCAGTACTTC.

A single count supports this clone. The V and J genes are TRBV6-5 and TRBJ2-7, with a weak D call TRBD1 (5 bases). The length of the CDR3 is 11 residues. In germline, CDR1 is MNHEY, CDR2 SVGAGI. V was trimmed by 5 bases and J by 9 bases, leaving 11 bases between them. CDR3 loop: CASSNIRGQYF. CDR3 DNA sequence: TGTGCCAGCAGTAATATAAGGGGGCAGTACTTC.

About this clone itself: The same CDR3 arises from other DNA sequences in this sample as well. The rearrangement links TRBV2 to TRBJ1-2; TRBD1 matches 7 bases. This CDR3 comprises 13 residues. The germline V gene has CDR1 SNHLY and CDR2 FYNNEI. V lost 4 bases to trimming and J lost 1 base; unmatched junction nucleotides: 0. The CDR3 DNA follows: TGTGCCAGCAGTGGACAGGGTAACTATGGCTACACCTTC. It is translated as CASSGQGNYGYTF.

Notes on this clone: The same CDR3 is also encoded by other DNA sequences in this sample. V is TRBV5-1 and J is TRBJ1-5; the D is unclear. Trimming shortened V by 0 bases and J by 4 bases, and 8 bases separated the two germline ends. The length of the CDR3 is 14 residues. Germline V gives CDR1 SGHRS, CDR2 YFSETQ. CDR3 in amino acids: CASSLGLGNQPQHF. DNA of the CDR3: TGCGCCAGCAGCTTGGGGTTGGGGAATCAGCCCCAGCATTTT.

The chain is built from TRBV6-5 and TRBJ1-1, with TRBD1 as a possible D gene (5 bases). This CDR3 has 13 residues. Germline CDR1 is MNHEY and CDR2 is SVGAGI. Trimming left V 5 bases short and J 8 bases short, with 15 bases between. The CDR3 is CASSTRDGLEAFF. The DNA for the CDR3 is TGTGCCAGCAGTACGAGGGACGGACTAGAAGCTTTCTTT.

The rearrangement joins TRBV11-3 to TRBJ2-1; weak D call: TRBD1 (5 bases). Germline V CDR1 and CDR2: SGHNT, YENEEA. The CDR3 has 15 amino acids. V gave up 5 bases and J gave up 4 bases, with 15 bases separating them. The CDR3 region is CASSPSSQGYNEQFF. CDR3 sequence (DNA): TGTGCCAGCAGCCCTAGTAGCCAGGGATACAATGAGCAGTTCTTC.

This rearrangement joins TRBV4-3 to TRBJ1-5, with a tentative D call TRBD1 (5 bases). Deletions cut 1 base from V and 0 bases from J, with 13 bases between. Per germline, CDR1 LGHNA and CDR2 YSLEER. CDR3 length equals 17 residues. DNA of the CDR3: TGCGCCAGCAGCCAAGCTGCAGGGTGGTCTAGCAATCAGCCCCAGCATTTT. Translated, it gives CASSQAAGWSSNQPQHF.

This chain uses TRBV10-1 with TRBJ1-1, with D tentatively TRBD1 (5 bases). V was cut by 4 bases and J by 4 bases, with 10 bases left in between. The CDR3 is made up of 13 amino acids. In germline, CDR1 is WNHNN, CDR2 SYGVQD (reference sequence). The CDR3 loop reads CASSVGVGTEAFF. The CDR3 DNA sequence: TGCGCCAGCAGTGTAGGGGTAGGCACTGAAGCTTTCTTT.

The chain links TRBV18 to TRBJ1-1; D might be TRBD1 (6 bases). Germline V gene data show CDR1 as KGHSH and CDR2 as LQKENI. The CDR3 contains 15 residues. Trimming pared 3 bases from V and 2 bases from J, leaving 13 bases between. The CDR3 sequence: CASSPVGGANTEAFF. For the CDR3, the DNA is TGTGCCAGCTCACCTGTCGGGGGGGCAAACACTGAAGCTTTCTTT.

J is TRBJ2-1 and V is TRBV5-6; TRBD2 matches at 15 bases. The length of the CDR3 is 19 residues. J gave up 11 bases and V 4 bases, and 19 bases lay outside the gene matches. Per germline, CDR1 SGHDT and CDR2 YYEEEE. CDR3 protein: CASSVAAGLIGLAGGKQFF. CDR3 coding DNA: TGTGCCAGCAGCGTGGCCGCGGGCTTAATCGGACTAGCGGGAGGGAAGCAGTTCTTC.

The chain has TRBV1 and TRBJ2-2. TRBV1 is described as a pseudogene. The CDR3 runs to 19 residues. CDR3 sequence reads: CTSSQPCPTPNTNTGELFF. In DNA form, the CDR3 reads TGCACCAGCAGCCAACCATGCCCTACACCGAACACGAACACCGGGGAGCTGTTTTTT.

This CDR3 is CASSPGVASGRTDTQYF. Written as DNA, the CDR3 is TGTGCCAGCTCACCAGGGGTCGCTAGCGGGAGGACAGATACGCAGTATTTT. V is TRBV18 and J is TRBJ2-3; 11 bases are shared with TRBD2. The CDR3 sequence is 17 residues long. Trimming at V came to 2 bases and at J to 3 bases, leaving 7 bases not matched to a gene. CDR1 KGHSH and CDR2 LQKENI come from the germline V gene.

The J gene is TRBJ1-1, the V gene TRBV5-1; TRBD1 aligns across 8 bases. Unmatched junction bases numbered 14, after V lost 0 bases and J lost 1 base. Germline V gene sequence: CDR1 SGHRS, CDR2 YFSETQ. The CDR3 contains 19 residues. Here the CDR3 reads CASSLDRRVTGVKNTEAFF. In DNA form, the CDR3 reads TGCGCCAGCAGCTTGGATCGTAGGGTGACAGGGGTGAAGAACACTGAAGCTTTCTTT.